The 9 T cell receptor beta chains below come from one sample, sequenced in a study of control samples from healthy donors and cancer patients. Generated by immunoSEQ multiplex PCR, the TCRdb table keeps only in-frame clones and is missing some. This sample carries more than 85,000 clones, 83% of them seen once, and the ten largest clones take roughly an eighth. The sample comprised blood. These receptors were obtained from a woman between 50 and 59 years old in good health.

The chain has TRBV7-2 and TRBJ2-2; D is possibly TRBD1 (6 bases). The CDR3 is 14 amino acids. CDR1 and CDR2 from the germline V gene are SGHTA and FQGNSA. V lost 10 bases to trimming and J lost 0 bases, with 12 bases between them. CDR3 in DNA: TGTGCCACCCAGGGGATCGCGAACACCGGGGAGCTGTTTTTT. This codes for CATQGIANTGELFF.

The chain has TRBV7-2 and TRBJ1-2; D remains unclear. The germline V gene has CDR1 SGHTA and CDR2 FQGNSA. The ends were cut back, 1 base at V and 4 bases at J, with 10 bases in the middle. The CDR3 sequence is 14 residues long. CDR3 residues: CASSLDPGTYGYTF. CDR3 coding DNA: TGTGCCAGCAGCTTAGATCCGGGAACCTATGGCTACACCTTC.

V gene TRBV7-8 combines with J gene TRBJ2-4; the match to TRBD2 covers 9 bases. Unmatched junction bases numbered 5, after V lost 5 bases and J lost 0 bases. Germline V gene sequence: CDR1 SGHVS, CDR2 FQNEAQ. The CDR3 spans 16 residues. Here the CDR3 DNA reads TGTGCCAGCAGCACGTCTAGCGGGACAGCCAAAAACATTCAGTACTTC. It specifies CASSTSSGTAKNIQYF.

The gene calls are TRBV7-2 and TRBJ2-5; D is uncertain. Per germline, CDR1 SGHTA and CDR2 FQGNSA. CDR3 length: 13 amino acids. The germline V and J ends were trimmed by 2 bases and 4 bases, with 8 bases remaining between them. Here the CDR3 reads CASSLFLGETQYF. The CDR3 DNA reads TGTGCCAGCAGCTTATTCCTGGGAGAGACCCAGTACTTC. The complete variable domain, with remaining parts taken from reference TRBV7-2 and TRBJ2-5, reads GAGVSQSPSNKVTEKGKDVELRCDPISGHTALYWYRQSLGQGLEFLIYFQGNSAPDKSGLPSDRFSAERTGGSVSTLTIQRTQQEDSAVYLCASSLFLGETQYFGPGTRLLVL.

The V and J genes are TRBV7-2 and TRBJ1-3; D remains unclear. The CDR3 covers 15 residues. Trimming took 5 bases from V and 6 from J, leaving 17 bases between them. Germline CDR1 reads SGHTA; CDR2 reads FQGNSA. As DNA, the CDR3 is TGTGCCAGCAGCCTGACTGTAGGCGAAGCAAACACCATATATTTT. Its protein product is CASSLTVGEANTIYF.

The rearrangement uses TRBV5-1 and TRBJ1-5, with a possible D match to TRBD1 (5 bases). V was trimmed by 0 bases and J by 5 bases, leaving 6 bases between them. Germline CDR1 SGHRS, CDR2 YFSETQ. The CDR3 contains 13 residues. The chain's CDR3 is CASSLVGDQPQHF. The CDR3 bases are TGCGCCAGCAGCTTGGTGGGGGATCAGCCCCAGCATTTT.

The gene calls are TRBV12-3 or TRBV12-4 and TRBJ2-7; D might be TRBD2 (6 bases). The length of the CDR3 is 13 residues. V lost 0 bases to trimming and J lost 5 bases, with 8 bases between them. The chain's CDR3 is CASSLAEGNEQYF. CDR3 bases: TGTGCCAGCAGTTTAGCGGAGGGAAACGAGCAGTACTTC.

The gene calls are TRBV6-2 or TRBV6-3 and TRBJ2-2; D possibly uses TRBD1 or TRBD2 (5 bases each). The CDR3 covers 14 residues. With 4 bases removed from V and 2 bases from J, the gap between germline ends came to 8 bases. Germline V gene lookup returns CDR1 MNHEY and CDR2 SVGEGT. DNA of the CDR3: TGTGCCAGCAGTTGGGGGAGAAACACCGGGGAGCTGTTTTTT. Protein sequence: CASSWGRNTGELFF.

The chain recombines TRBV5-1 with TRBJ2-7; D may be TRBD2 (5 bases). CDR1 and CDR2 (germline): SGHRS, YFSETQ. The CDR3 length is 17 residues. V was trimmed by 4 bases and J by 1 base, leaving 21 bases between them. The CDR3 DNA is TGCGCCAGCAGCCCCGACTACGACCAGCCGGGATCCTACGAGCAGTACTTC. Translation: CASSPDYDQPGSYEQYF.